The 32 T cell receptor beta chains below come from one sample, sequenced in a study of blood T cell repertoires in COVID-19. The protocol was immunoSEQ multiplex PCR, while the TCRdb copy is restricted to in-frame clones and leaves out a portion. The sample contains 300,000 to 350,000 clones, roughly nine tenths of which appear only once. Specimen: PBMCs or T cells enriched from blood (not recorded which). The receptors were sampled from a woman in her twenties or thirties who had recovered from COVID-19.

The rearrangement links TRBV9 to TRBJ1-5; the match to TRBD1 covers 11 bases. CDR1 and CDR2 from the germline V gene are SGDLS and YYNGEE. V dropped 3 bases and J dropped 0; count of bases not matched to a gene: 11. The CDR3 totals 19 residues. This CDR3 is CASSAGTGGPPYSNQPQHF. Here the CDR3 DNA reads TGTGCCAGCAGCGCGGGGACAGGGGGTCCCCCGTATAGCAATCAGCCCCAGCATTTT.

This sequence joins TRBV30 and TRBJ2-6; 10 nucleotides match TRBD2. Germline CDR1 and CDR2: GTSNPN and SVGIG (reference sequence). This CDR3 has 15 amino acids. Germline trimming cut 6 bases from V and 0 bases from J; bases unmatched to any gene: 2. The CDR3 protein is CACSSGSSGANVLTF. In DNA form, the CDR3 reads TGTGCCTGTTCTAGCGGGAGCTCTGGGGCCAACGTCCTGACTTTC.

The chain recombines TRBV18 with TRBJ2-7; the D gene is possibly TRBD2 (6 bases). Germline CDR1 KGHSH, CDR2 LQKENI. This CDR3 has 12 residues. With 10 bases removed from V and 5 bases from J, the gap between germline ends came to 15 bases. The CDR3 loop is CATKGLPDEQYF. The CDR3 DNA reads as TGTGCCACCAAGGGACTTCCTGACGAGCAGTACTTC.

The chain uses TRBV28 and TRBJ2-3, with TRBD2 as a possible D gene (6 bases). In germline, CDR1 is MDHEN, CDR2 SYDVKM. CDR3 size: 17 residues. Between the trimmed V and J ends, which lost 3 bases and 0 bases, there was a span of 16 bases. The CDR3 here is CASSFLYVADSTDTQYF. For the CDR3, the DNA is TGTGCCAGCAGTTTTCTTTACGTAGCGGATAGCACAGATACGCAGTATTTT.

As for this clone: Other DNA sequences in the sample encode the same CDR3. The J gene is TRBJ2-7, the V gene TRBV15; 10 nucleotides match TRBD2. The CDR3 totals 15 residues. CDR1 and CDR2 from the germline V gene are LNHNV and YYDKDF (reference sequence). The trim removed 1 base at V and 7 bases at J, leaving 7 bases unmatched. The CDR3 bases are TGTGCCACCAGCAGAGGCCTAGCGGGAGTGAAGGAGCAGTACTTC. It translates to CATSRGLAGVKEQYF.

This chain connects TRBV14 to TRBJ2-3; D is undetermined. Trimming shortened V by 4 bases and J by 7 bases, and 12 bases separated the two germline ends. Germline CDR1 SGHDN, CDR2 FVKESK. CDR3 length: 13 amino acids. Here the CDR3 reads CASSLTETNTQYF. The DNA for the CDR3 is TGTGCCAGCAGCCTTACCGAAACTAATACGCAGTATTTT.

Here the CDR3 reads CASSYQGTNSPLHF. CDR3 bases: TGTGCCAGCAGCTATCAGGGGACTAATTCACCCCTCCACTTT. The chain recombines TRBV7-9 with TRBJ1-6, with D possibly being TRBD1 (6 bases). CDR1 and CDR2 (germline): SEHNR, FQNEAQ (reference sequence). The CDR3 has 14 residues. The V and J ends lost 4 bases and 6 bases respectively, with 10 bases between them.

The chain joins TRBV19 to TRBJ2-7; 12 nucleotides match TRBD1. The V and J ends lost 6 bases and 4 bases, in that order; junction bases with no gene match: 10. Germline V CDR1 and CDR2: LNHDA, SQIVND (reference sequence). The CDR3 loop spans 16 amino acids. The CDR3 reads CASSHFPGQGAYEQYF. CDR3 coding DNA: TGTGCCAGTAGCCATTTCCCGGGACAGGGGGCATACGAGCAGTACTTC.

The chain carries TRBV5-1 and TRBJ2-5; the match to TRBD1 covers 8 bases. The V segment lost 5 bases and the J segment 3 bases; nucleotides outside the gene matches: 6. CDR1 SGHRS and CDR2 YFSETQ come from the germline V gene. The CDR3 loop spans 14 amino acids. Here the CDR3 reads CASSRPTGEETQYF. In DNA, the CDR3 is TGCGCCAGCAGTCGTCCGACAGGGGAAGAGACCCAGTACTTC.

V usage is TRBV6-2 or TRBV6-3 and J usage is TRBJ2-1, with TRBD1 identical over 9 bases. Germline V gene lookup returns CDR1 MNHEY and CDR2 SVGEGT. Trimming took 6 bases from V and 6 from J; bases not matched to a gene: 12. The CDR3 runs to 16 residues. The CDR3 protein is CASSGDGDRVSNEQFF. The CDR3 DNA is TGTGCCAGCAGCGGGGATGGGGACAGGGTTAGCAATGAGCAGTTCTTC.

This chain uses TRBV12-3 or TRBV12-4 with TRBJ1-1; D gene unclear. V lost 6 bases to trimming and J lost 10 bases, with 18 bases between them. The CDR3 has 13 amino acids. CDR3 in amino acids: CASRLPGFLRAFF. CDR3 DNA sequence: TGTGCCAGCAGACTCCCGGGGTTTCTGAGAGCTTTCTTT.

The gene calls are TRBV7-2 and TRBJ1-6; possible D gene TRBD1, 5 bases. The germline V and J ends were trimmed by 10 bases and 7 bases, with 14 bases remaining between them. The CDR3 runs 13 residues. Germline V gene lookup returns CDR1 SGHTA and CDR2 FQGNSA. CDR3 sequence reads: CATDGGANSPLHF. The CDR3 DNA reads TGTGCCACTGACGGAGGGGCGAATTCACCCCTCCACTTT. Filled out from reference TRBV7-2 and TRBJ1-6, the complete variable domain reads GAGVSQSPSNKVTEKGKDVELRCDPISGHTALYWYRQSLGQGLEFLIYFQGNSAPDKSGLPSDRFSAERTGGSVSTLTIQRTQQEDSAVYLCATDGGANSPLHFGNGTRLTVT.

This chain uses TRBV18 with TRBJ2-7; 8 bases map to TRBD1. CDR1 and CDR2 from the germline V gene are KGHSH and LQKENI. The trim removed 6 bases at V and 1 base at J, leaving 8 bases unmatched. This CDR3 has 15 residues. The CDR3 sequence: CASSPGQGPSYEQYF. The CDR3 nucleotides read TGTGCCAGCTCCCCCGGACAGGGCCCATCCTACGAGCAGTACTTC.

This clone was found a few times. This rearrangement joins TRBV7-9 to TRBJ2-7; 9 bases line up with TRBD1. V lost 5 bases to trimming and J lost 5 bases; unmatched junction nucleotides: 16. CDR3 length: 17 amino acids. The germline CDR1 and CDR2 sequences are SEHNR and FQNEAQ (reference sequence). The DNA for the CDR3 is TGTGCCAGCAGCACCGGGACAGGGTCTTTTGGAGGTCACGAGCAGTACTTC. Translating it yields CASSTGTGSFGGHEQYF.

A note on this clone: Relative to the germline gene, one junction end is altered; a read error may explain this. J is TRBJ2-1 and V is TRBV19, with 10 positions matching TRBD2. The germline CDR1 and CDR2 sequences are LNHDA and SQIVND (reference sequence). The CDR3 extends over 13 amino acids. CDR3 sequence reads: CASSTSGINEQFF. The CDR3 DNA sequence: TGTGCCAGCAGTACTAGCGGGATCAATGAGCAGTTCTTC.

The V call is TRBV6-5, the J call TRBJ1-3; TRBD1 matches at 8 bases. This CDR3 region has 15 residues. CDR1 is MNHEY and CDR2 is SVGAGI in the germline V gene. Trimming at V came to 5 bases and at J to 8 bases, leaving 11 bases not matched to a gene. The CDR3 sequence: CASSSPGQASHTIYF. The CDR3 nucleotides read TGTGCCAGCAGTAGTCCGGGACAGGCAAGCCACACCATATATTTT.

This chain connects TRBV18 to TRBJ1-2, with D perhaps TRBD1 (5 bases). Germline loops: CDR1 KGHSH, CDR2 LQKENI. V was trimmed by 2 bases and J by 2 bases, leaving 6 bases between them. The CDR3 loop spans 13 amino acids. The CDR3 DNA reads TGTGCCAGCTCACCAACAGGCAACTATGGCTACACCTTC. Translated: CASSPTGNYGYTF. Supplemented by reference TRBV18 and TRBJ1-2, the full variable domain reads NAGVMQNPRHLVRRRGQEARLRCSPMKGHSHVYWYRQLPEEGLKFMVYLQKENIIDESGMPKERFSAEFPKEGPSILRIQQVVRGDSAAYFCASSPTGNYGYTFGSGTRLTVV.

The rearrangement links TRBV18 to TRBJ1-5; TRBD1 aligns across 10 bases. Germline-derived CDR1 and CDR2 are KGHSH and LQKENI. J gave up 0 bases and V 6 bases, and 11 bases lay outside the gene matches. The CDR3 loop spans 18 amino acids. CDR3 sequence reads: CASSDRDRGTYSNQPQHF. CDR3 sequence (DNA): TGTGCCAGCTCCGACCGGGACAGGGGCACATATAGCAATCAGCCCCAGCATTTT.

As DNA, the CDR3 is TGTGCCAGTAGTCCAGGGGAGGGGACGGACTATGGCTACACCTTC. Its translation: CASSPGEGTDYGYTF. The rearrangement uses TRBV19 and TRBJ1-2, with D perhaps matching TRBD1 (6 bases). CDR3 size: 15 residues. V lost 5 bases and J 3 bases, leaving 16 bases between the germline ends. The germline V gene has CDR1 LNHDA and CDR2 SQIVND (reference sequence).

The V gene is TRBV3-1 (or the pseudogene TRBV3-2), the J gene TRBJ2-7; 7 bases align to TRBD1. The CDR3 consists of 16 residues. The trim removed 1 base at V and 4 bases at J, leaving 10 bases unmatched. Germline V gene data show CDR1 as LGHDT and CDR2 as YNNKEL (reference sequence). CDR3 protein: CASSQGSRSGGYEQYF. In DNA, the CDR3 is TGTGCCAGCAGCCAAGGATCGCGCTCAGGGGGTTACGAGCAGTACTTC.

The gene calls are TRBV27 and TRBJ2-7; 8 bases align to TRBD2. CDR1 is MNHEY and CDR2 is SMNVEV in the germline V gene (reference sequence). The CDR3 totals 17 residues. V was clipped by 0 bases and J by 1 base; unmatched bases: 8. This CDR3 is CASSLSGAGVVSYEQYF. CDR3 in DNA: TGTGCCAGCAGTTTATCGGGAGCGGGAGTTGTTTCCTACGAGCAGTACTTC.

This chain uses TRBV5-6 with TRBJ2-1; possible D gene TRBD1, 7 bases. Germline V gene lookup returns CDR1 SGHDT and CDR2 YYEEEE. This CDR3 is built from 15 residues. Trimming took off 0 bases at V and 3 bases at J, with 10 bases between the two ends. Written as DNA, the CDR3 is TGTGCCAGCAGCTTGGGGCAGGGGGGCTACAATGAGCAGTTCTTC. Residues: CASSLGQGGYNEQFF.

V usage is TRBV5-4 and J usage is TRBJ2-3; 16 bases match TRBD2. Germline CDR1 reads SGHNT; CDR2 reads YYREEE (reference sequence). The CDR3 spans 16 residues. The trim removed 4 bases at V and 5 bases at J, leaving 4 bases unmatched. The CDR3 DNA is TGTGCCAGCAGCCAGGGACTAGCGGGAGGGGAAGATACGCAGTATTTT. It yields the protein CASSQGLAGGEDTQYF.

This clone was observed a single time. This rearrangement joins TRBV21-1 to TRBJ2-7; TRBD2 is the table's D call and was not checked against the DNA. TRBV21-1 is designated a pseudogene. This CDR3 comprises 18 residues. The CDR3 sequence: CASVPGAGAPLSSYEQYF. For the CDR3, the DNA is TGTGCCAGCGTGCCGGGGGCGGGAGCCCCTCTTAGCTCCTACGAGCAGTACTTC.

CDR3 bases: TGTGCCAGCATCCCATCTGGGGGAGAGGGGGGGTTGGATACGCAGTATTTT. Translated, it gives CASIPSGGEGGLDTQYF. The rearrangement joins TRBV25-1 to TRBJ2-3; maybe TRBD2 (7 bases). Germline V gene lookup returns CDR1 MGHDK and CDR2 SYGVNS. V was trimmed by 7 bases and J by 6 bases, leaving 26 bases between them. The length of the CDR3 is 17 residues.

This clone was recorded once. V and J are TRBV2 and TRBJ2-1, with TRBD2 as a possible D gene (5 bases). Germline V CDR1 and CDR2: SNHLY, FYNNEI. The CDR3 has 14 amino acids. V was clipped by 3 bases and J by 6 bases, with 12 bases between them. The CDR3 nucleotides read TGTGCCAGCAGTGATGGAGCGGAGTCCAATGAGCAGTTCTTC. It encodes CASSDGAESNEQFF.

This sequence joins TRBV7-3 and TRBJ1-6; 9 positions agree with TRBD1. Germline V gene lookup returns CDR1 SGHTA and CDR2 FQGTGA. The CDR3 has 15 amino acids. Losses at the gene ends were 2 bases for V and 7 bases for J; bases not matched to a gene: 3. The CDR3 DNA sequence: TGTGCCAGCAGCTTACGGGGGACAGGGAATTCACCCCTCCACTTT. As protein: CASSLRGTGNSPLHF.

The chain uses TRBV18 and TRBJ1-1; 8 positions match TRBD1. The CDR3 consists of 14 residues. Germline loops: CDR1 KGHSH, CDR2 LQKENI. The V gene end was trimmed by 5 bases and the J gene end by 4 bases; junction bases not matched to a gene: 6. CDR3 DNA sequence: TGTGCCAGCTCATCGACAACAGGGGGCACTGAAGCTTTCTTT. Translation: CASSSTTGGTEAFF.

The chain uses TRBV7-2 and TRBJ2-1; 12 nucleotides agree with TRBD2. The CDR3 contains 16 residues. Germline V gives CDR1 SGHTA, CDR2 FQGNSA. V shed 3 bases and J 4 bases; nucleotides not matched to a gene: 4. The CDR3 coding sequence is TGTGCCAGCAGCTTTTTGGGGACTAGCGGGTACAATGAGCAGTTCTTC. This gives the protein CASSFLGTSGYNEQFF.

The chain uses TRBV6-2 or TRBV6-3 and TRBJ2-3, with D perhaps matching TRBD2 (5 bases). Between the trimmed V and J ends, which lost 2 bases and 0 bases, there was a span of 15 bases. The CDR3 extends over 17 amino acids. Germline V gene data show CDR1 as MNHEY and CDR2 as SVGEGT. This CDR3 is CASSYGIGVWSTDTQYF. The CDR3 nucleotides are TGTGCCAGCAGTTACGGGATCGGGGTTTGGAGCACAGATACGCAGTATTTT.

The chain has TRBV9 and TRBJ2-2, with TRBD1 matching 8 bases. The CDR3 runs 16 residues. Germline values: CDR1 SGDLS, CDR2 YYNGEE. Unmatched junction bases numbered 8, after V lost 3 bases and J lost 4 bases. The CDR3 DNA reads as TGTGCCAGCAGCGACTTGCGGACAGGGCTCACCGGGGAGCTGTTTTTT. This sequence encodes CASSDLRTGLTGELFF.

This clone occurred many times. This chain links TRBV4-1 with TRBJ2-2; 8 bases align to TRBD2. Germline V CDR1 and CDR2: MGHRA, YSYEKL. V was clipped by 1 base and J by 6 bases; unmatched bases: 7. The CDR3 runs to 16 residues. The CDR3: CASSQVDLGLAGELFF. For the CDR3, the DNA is TGCGCCAGCAGCCAAGTGGACTTGGGACTAGCCGGGGAGCTGTTTTTT.